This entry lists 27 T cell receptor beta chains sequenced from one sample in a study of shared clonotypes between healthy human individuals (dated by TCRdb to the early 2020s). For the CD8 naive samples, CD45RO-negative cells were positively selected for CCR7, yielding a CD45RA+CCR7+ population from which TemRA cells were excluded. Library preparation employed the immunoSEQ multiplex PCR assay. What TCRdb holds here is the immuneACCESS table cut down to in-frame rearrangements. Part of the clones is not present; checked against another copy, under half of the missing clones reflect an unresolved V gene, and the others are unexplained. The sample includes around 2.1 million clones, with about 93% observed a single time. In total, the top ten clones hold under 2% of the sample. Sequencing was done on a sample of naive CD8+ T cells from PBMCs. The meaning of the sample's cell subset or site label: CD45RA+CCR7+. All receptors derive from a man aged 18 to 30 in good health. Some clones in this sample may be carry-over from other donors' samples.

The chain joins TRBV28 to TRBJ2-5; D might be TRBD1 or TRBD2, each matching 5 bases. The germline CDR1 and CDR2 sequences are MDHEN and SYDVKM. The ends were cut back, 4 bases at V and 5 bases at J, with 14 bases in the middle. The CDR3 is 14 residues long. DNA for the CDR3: TGTGCCAGCAGTTATGGGGGTGCCAGTGAGACCCAGTACTTC. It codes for CASSYGGASETQYF. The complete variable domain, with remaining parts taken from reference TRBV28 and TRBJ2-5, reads DVKVTQSSRYLVKRTGEKVFLECVQDMDHENMFWYRQDPGLGLRLIYFSYDVKMKEKGDIPEGYSVSREKKERFSLILESASTNQTSMYLCASSYGGASETQYFGPGTRLLVL.

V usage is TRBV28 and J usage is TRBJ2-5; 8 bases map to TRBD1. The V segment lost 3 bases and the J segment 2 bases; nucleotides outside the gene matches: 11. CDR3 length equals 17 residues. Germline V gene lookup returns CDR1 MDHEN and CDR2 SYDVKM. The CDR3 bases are TGTGCCAGCAGTTTCAGGGGGCCTTTTAGGGGTCAAGAGACCCAGTACTTC. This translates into CASSFRGPFRGQETQYF.

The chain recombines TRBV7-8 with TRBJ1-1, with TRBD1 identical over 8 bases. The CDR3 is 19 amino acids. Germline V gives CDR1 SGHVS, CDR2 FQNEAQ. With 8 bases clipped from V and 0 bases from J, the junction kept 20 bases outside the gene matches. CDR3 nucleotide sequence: TGTGCCAGCGCCCCCCCCGGGACAGGACCGACGTTGGTGAACACTGAAGCTTTCTTT. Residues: CASAPPGTGPTLVNTEAFF.

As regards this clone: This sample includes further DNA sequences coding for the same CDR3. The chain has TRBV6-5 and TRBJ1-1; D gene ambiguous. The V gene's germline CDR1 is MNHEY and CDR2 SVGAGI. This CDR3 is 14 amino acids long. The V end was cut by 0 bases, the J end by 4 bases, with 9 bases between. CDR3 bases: TGTGCCAGCAGTTACTCGCTTGGCGGCACTGAAGCTTTCTTT. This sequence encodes CASSYSLGGTEAFF.

The CDR3 DNA sequence: TGTGCCAGCAGCTTTTCCCCTTTTGTTGCCCCTAGCGGGAGCTGGTCAGAGACCCAGTACTTC. Protein sequence: CASSFSPFVAPSGSWSETQYF. The chain uses TRBV7-8 and TRBJ2-5; 10 nucleotides match TRBD2. There are 21 residues in the CDR3. Germline V lookup: CDR1 SGHVS, CDR2 FQNEAQ. With V trimmed by 3 bases and J by 4 bases, 23 bases remained unmatched.

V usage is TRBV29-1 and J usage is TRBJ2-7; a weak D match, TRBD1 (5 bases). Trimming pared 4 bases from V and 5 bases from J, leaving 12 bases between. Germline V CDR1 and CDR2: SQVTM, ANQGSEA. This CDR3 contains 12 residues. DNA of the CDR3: TGCAGCGTTGCAGGGTTAGGCGACGAGCAGTACTTC. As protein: CSVAGLGDEQYF.

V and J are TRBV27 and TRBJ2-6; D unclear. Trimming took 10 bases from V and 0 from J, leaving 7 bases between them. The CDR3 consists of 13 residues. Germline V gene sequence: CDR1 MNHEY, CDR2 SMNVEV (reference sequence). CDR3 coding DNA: TGTGCCACTCAGTTCTCTGGGGCCAACGTCCTGACTTTC. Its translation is CATQFSGANVLTF.

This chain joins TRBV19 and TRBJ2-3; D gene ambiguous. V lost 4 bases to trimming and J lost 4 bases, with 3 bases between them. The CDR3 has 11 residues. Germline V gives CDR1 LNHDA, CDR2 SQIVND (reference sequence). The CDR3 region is CASSRSDTQYF. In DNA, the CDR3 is TGTGCCAGTAGTAGGTCAGATACGCAGTATTTT.

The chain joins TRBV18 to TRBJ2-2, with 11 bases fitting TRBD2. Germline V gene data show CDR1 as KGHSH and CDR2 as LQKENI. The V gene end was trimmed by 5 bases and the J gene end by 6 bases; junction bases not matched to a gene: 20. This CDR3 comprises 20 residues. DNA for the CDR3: TGTGCCAGCTCAACTTTCTTCGGACTAGCGGGCCCTCCTGGGCCCGGGGAGCTGTTTTTT. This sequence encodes CASSTFFGLAGPPGPGELFF.

CDR3 loop: CASSDRDFRSNEQFF. The CDR3 region has the DNA TGCGCCAGCAGCGACCGGGACTTCAGATCCAATGAGCAGTTCTTC. V usage is TRBV4-1 and J usage is TRBJ2-1; possibly TRBD2 for D (6 bases). Germline V gives CDR1 MGHRA, CDR2 YSYEKL. There are 15 residues in the CDR3. V lost 5 bases and J lost 6, with 17 bases in between.

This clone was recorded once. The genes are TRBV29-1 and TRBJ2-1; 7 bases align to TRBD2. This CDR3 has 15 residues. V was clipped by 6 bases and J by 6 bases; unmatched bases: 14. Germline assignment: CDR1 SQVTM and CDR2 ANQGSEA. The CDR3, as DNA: TGCAGCGTGGGGGGAGGGAGGGCGTCGCTCAATGAGCAGTTCTTC. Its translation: CSVGGGRASLNEQFF.

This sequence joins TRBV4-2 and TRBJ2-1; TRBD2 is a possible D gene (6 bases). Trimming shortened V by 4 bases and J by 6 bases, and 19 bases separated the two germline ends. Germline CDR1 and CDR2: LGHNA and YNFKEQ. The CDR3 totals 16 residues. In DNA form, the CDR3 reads TGTGCCAGCAGCCCTCGTCCCGGGACTTTAACCAATGAGCAGTTCTTC. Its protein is CASSPRPGTLTNEQFF.

The CDR3: CASSDRTSGTVEQFF. In DNA form, the CDR3 reads TGTGCCAGCAGCGACAGGACTAGCGGGACCGTTGAGCAGTTCTTC. The chain combines TRBV7-8 with TRBJ2-1; 12 bases map to TRBD2. J was trimmed by 9 bases and V by 5 bases; bases with no gene match: 8. The CDR3 loop spans 15 amino acids. Per germline, CDR1 SGHVS and CDR2 FQNEAQ.

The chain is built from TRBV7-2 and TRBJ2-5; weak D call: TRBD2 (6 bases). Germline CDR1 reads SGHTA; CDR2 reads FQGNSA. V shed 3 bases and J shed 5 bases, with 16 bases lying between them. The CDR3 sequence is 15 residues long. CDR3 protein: CASSFRGASAETQYF. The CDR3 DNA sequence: TGTGCCAGCAGCTTCCGCGGGGCCAGCGCGGAGACCCAGTACTTC.

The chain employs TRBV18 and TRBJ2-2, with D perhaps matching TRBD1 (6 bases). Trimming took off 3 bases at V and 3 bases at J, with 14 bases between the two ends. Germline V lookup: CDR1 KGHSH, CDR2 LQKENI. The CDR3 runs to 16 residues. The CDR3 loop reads CASSPEGQYYTGELFF. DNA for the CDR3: TGTGCCAGCTCACCCGAGGGACAATACTACACCGGGGAGCTGTTTTTT.

CDR3 loop: CASSVLSGRNEQFF. For the CDR3, the DNA is TGTGCCAGCAGCGTCCTTAGCGGGAGGAATGAGCAGTTCTTC. The chain links TRBV7-9 to TRBJ2-1; 10 bases align to TRBD2. Trimming cost V 5 bases and J 7 bases; bases outside gene matches: 5. Looked up from germline, CDR1 is SEHNR and CDR2 is FQNEAQ (reference sequence). The CDR3 is 14 residues long.

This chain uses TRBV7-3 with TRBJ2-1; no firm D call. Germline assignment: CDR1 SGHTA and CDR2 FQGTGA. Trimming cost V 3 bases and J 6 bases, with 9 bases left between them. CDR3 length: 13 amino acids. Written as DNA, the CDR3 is TGTGCCAGCAGCTTCCTTTTAGGCAATGAGCAGTTCTTC. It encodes CASSFLLGNEQFF.

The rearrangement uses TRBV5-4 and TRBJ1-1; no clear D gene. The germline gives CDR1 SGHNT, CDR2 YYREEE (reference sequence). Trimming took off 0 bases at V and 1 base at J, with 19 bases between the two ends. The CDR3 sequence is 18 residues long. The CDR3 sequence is CASSLDILPGRRNTEAFF. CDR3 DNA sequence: TGTGCCAGCAGCTTGGACATACTCCCGGGCCGCCGGAACACTGAAGCTTTCTTT.

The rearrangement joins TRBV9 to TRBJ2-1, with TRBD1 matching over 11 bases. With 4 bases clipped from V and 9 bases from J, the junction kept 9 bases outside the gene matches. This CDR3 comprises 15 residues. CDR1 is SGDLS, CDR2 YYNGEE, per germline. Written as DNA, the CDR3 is TGTGCCAGCAGCCCTGGGACAGGGGGTATCGGTGAGCAGTTCTTC. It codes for CASSPGTGGIGEQFF.

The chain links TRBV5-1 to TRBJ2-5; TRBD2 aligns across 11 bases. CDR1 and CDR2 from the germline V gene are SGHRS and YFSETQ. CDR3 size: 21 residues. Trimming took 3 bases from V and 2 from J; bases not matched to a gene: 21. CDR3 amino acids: CASSYPIEGAPGLAEQETQYF. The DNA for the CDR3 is TGCGCCAGCAGCTACCCGATAGAGGGGGCTCCGGGACTAGCGGAACAAGAGACCCAGTACTTC.

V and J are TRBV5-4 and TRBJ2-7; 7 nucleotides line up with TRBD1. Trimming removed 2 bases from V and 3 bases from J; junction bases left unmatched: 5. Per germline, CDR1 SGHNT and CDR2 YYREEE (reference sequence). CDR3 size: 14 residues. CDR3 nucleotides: TGTGCCAGCAGCTTCAGGGGGTCTGGCTACGAGCAGTACTTC. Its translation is CASSFRGSGYEQYF.

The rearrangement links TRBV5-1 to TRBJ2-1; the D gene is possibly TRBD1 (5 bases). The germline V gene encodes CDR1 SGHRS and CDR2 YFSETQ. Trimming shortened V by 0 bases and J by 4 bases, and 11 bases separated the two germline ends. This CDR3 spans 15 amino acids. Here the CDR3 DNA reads TGCGCCAGCAGCTTGGCAGGGCTGCAGTACAATGAGCAGTTCTTC. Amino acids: CASSLAGLQYNEQFF.

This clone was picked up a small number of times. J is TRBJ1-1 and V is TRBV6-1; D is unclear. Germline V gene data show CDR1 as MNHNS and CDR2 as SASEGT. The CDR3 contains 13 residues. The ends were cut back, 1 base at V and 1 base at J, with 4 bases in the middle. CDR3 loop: CASSEERNTEAFF. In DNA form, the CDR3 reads TGTGCCAGCAGTGAAGAGAGGAACACTGAAGCTTTCTTT.

This CDR3 is CASSRPERPSGRVYNEQFF. In DNA form, the CDR3 reads TGTGCCAGCAGCCGACCAGAGAGACCTAGCGGGAGGGTTTACAATGAGCAGTTCTTC. The gene calls are TRBV11-2 and TRBJ2-1, with 12 nucleotides matching TRBD2. The CDR3 covers 19 residues. The V segment lost 5 bases and the J segment 4 bases; nucleotides outside the gene matches: 15. Germline-derived CDR1 and CDR2 are SGHAT and FQNNGV.

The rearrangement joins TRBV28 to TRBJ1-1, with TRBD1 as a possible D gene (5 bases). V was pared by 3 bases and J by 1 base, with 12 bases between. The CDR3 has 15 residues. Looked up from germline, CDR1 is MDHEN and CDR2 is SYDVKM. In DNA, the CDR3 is TGTGCCAGCAGTTTCGCAGGGCTTTCGAACACTGAAGCTTTCTTT. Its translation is CASSFAGLSNTEAFF.

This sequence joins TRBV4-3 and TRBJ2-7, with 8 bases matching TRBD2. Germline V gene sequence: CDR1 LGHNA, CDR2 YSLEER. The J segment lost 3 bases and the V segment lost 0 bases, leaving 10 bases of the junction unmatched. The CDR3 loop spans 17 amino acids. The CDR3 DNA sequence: TGCGCCAGCAGCCAAGATTTTTTGGCTAGCGGGCTCTACGAGCAGTACTTC. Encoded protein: CASSQDFLASGLYEQYF.

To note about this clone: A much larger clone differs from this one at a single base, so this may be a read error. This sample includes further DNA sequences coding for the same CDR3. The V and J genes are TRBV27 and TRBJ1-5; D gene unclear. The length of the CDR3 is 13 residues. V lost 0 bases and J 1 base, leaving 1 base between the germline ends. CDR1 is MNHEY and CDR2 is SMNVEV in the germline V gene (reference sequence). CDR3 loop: CASSLSSNQPQHF. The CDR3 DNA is TGTGCCAGCAGTTTATCGAGCAATCAGCCCCAGCATTTT.